One and the same sample provided the 18 T cell receptor beta chains below, sequenced in a study of shared clonotypes between healthy human individuals. Using immunoSEQ multiplex PCR, the repertoire was profiled, and TCRdb retains in-frame clones only, with some absent. The sample holds over a million clones, about four fifths seen once. Sequenced sample: memory CD4+ T cells from PBMCs. Subset meaning: CD45RA-negative fraction. These receptors originate from a man aged 18 to 30 in good health. Some clones in this sample may be carry-over from other donors' samples.

Concerning this clone: Other nucleotide sequences from this sample produce the same CDR3. This sequence joins TRBV20-1 and TRBJ2-7; no firm D call. V was clipped by 0 bases and J by 6 bases, with 6 bases between them. Per germline, CDR1 DFQATT and CDR2 SNEGSKA (reference sequence). The CDR3 contains 11 residues. CDR3: CSARDEGEQYF. The DNA of the CDR3 is TGCAGTGCTAGAGATGAAGGCGAGCAGTACTTC.

This clone was seen a handful of times. The chain links TRBV7-2 to TRBJ2-3, with D hard to call. With 1 base removed from V and 7 bases from J, the gap between germline ends came to 0 bases. Germline V lookup: CDR1 SGHTA, CDR2 FQGNSA. The CDR3 runs 10 residues. The CDR3 sequence is CASSLDTQYF. For the CDR3, the DNA is TGTGCCAGCAGCTTAGATACGCAGTATTTT.

This clone was picked up a small number of times. The DNA of the CDR3 is TGTGCCAGCCATGACAGGGGCGGGGATAATGAAAAACTGTTTTTT. Its translation: CASHDRGGDNEKLFF. This chain joins TRBV28 and TRBJ1-4; 8 bases fit TRBD1. The germline CDR1 and CDR2 sequences are MDHEN and SYDVKM. The CDR3 extends over 15 amino acids. V trimming: 8 bases; J trimming: 4 bases; junction bases outside the gene matches: 9.

The chain recombines TRBV5-6 with TRBJ2-2, with 11 positions matching TRBD2. Germline V gives CDR1 SGHDT, CDR2 YYEEEE. The CDR3 loop spans 17 amino acids. V was pared by 4 bases and J by 2 bases, with 7 bases of the junction left unmatched. CDR3 bases: TGTGCCAGCAGCCCGGAAGGGACTAGCGGCAACACCGGGGAGCTGTTTTTT. Translated, it gives CASSPEGTSGNTGELFF.

In DNA form, the CDR3 reads TGTGCCAGCAGCCCATTACGGCGCTTAACCGGGGAGCTGTTTTTT. Translating gives CASSPLRRLTGELFF. The rearrangement links TRBV7-2 to TRBJ2-2; no definite D call. Germline V gene sequence: CDR1 SGHTA, CDR2 FQGNSA. The CDR3 is made up of 15 amino acids. Trimming cost V 5 bases and J 5 bases, with 15 bases left between them.

This clone has more than one count but fewer than ten. This chain connects TRBV7-8 to TRBJ1-3; 7 bases are a match to TRBD1. This CDR3 contains 16 residues. In germline, CDR1 is SGHVS, CDR2 FQNEAQ. With 3 bases clipped from V and 2 bases from J, the junction kept 7 bases outside the gene matches. The CDR3 nucleotides read TGTGCCAGCAGCTTTACAGGGGTTCGGGCTGGAAACACCATATATTTT. Translating it yields CASSFTGVRAGNTIYF.

The chain uses TRBV18 and TRBJ2-3, with 9 positions matching TRBD1. J lost 3 bases, V lost 4 bases, and 8 bases had no gene match. Looked up from germline, CDR1 is KGHSH and CDR2 is LQKENI. This CDR3 contains 16 residues. The CDR3 sequence: CASSRMDRGGTDTQYF. In nucleotides, the CDR3 is TGTGCCAGCTCACGTATGGACAGGGGAGGGACAGATACGCAGTATTTT.

The chain uses TRBV7-3 and TRBJ2-7; possible D gene TRBD1, 6 bases. CDR1 SGHTA and CDR2 FQGTGA come from the germline V gene. CDR3 length: 14 amino acids. Trimming took off 5 bases at V and 6 bases at J, with 17 bases between the two ends. The CDR3 here is CASSLQGGSGEQYF. Here the CDR3 DNA reads TGTGCCAGCAGCCTACAGGGTGGTTCGGGCGAGCAGTACTTC.

V and J are TRBV11-3 and TRBJ2-2; tentatively, D is TRBD1 (6 bases). The CDR3 contains 15 residues. Trimming removed 1 base from V and 1 base from J, with 7 bases in between. CDR1 and CDR2 from the germline V gene are SGHNT and YENEEA. The CDR3 nucleotides read TGTGCCAGCAGCTTAGCGGGACAGAACACCGGGGAGCTGTTTTTT. This sequence encodes CASSLAGQNTGELFF.

Only one count was recorded for this clone. V is TRBV10-3 and J is TRBJ2-7, with D tentatively TRBD1 (6 bases). V was cut by 6 bases and J by 6 bases, with 12 bases left in between. CDR1 is ENHRY and CDR2 is SYGVKD in the germline V gene. The CDR3 extends over 12 amino acids. The CDR3 loop reads CAIRPTGLEQYF. The DNA for the CDR3 is TGTGCCATCAGACCCACAGGGCTCGAGCAGTACTTC.

The CDR3 sequence: CASSLQNEGLAGHYEQYF. In nucleotides, the CDR3 is TGTGCCAGCAGCTTACAAAACGAAGGACTAGCGGGACATTACGAGCAGTACTTC. This chain links TRBV7-3 with TRBJ2-7; 12 bases fit TRBD2. Germline-derived CDR1 and CDR2 are SGHTA and FQGTGA. The CDR3 totals 18 residues. The trim removed 2 bases at V and 4 bases at J, leaving 12 bases unmatched.

To note about this clone: The same CDR3 can be traced to other DNA sequences in this sample. The genes are TRBV5-1 and TRBJ2-7, with D perhaps TRBD1 or TRBD2 (6 bases each). In germline, CDR1 is SGHRS, CDR2 YFSETQ. Between the trimmed V and J ends, which lost 2 bases and 6 bases, there was a span of 12 bases. The CDR3 runs to 13 residues. The CDR3 sequence: CASSFGGSGEQYF. The DNA for the CDR3 is TGCGCCAGCAGCTTCGGGGGCTCAGGCGAGCAGTACTTC.

The chain combines TRBV5-4 with TRBJ2-7; 7 bases are shared with TRBD2. J gave up 9 bases and V 0 bases, and 9 bases lay outside the gene matches. The germline CDR1 and CDR2 sequences are SGHNT and YYREEE (reference sequence). CDR3 length: 14 residues. CDR3 sequence: CASSLDGGTTWQYF. The DNA of the CDR3 is TGTGCCAGCAGCTTGGACGGTGGGACTACGTGGCAGTACTTC.

This clone has a single count. A read error is the likely source, as a far larger clone sits one nucleotide away. The same CDR3 also results from other DNA sequences found in this sample. In DNA form, the CDR3 reads TGTGCCAGCAGCCATCGACAGGGTGCCCGGGCCCAACATTTT. Amino acids: CASSHRQGARAQHF. The chain combines TRBV28 with TRBJ1-5, with TRBD1 identical over 7 bases. CDR3 length: 14 amino acids. Looked up from germline, CDR1 is MDHEN and CDR2 is SYDVKM.

This chain connects TRBV29-1 to TRBJ2-5; D gene uncertain. Between the trimmed V and J ends, which lost 1 base and 4 bases, there was a span of 10 bases. Germline-derived CDR1 and CDR2 are SQVTM and ANQGSEA. The CDR3 contains 13 residues. The CDR3 is CSVEAIGPETQYF. In DNA, the CDR3 is TGCAGCGTTGAAGCCATAGGGCCAGAGACCCAGTACTTC.

The J gene is TRBJ1-5, the V gene TRBV21-1; TRBD1, the table's D call, lacks a check against the DNA. TRBV21-1 is a pseudogene locus. This CDR3 is built from 14 residues. The CDR3 region is CASTGQVSNQPQHF. For the CDR3, the DNA is TGTGCCAGTACAGGACAGGTAAGCAATCAGCCCCAGCATTTT.

V is TRBV7-3 and J is TRBJ1-3; no clear D. Germline V CDR1 and CDR2: SGHTA, FQGTGA. Trimming removed 9 bases from V and 2 bases from J, with 11 bases in between. The CDR3 is made up of 13 amino acids. DNA for the CDR3: TGTGCCAGTTCCCTTGGTACTGGAAACACCATATATTTT. Its protein is CASSLGTGNTIYF.

V and J are TRBV6-6 and TRBJ2-7; 14 nucleotides agree with TRBD2. The germline gives CDR1 MNHNY, CDR2 SVGAGI (reference sequence). V lost 5 bases, J lost 12 bases, and 9 bases stayed unmatched. The CDR3 is 14 amino acids. In nucleotides, the CDR3 is TGTGCCAGCAGTCTCCGGACTAGCGGGAGGATGTCGTACTTC. Protein product: CASSLRTSGRMSYF.